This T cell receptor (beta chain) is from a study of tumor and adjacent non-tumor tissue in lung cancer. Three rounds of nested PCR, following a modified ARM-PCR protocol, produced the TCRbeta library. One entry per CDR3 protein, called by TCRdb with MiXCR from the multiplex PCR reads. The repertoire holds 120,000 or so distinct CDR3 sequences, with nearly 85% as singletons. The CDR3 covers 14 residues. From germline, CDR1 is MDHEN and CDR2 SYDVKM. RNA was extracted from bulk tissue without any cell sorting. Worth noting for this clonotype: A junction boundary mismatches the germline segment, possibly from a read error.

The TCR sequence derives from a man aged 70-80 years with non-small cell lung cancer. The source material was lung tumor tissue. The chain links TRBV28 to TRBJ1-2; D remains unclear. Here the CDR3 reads CVSSLVGRTYGYTF. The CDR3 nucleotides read TGTGTCAGCAGTTTGGTCGGCAGAACCTACGGCTACACCTTC.